This T cell receptor beta chain was identified in a study of graft-versus-host responses after intestinal transplantation. On the study more broadly: Anti-thymocyte globulin induction, then tacrolimus and steroids for about three years, went to all recipients. Notes on the study in general: GvH clones surfaced in recipient marrow, some emerging earlier in ileum or blood. Declining HvG levels early post-transplant were linked to peak circulating GvH clone levels.

Germline CDR1 LNHDA, CDR2 SQIVND (reference sequence). This CDR3 is built from 14 residues. V was cut by 2 bases and J by 4 bases, with 11 bases left in between. This clone was seen once. Its antigen is unidentified. Sequencing used immunoSEQ multiplex PCR; TCRdb keeps in-frame clones, though not all of them. The data contain 100,000 or so clones, about 90% of them seen just once; the ten biggest clones take up around 0.98%. The material was unstimulated CD4+ T cells sorted from spleen or lymph node cells, obtained before transplant. The V gene is TRBV19, the J gene TRBJ1-1; D call uncertain. This TCR was sampled from a human donor who was the organ donor for an intestinal transplant. CDR3 coding DNA: TGTGCCAGTAGTATACGGGTAGTGGGCACTGAAGCTTTCTTT. Its translation is CASSIRVVGTEAFF.